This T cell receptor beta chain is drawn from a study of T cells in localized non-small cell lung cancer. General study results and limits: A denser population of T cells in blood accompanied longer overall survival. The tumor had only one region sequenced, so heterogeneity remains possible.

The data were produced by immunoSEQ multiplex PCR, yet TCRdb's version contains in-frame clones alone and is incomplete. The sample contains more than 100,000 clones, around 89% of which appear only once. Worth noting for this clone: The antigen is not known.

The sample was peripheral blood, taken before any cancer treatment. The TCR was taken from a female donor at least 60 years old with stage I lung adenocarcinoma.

In nucleotides, the CDR3 is TGTGCCAGCAGTAGGACTAGCGGCTACGAGCAGTACTTC. Translation: CASSRTSGYEQYF. V usage is TRBV6-1 and J usage is TRBJ2-7; 10 nucleotides agree with TRBD2. V was pared by 5 bases and J by 3 bases, with 1 base of the junction left unmatched. The CDR3 contains 13 residues. Germline V gene sequence: CDR1 MNHNS, CDR2 SASEGT.